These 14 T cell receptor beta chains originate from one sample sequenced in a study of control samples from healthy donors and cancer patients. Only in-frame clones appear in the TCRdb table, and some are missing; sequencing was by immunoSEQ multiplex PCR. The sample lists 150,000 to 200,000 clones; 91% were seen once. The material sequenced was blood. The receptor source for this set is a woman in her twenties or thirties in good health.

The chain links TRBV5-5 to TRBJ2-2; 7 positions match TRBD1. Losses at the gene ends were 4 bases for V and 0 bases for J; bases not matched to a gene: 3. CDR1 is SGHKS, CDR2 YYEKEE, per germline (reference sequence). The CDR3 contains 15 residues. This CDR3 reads CASSGDRANTGELFF. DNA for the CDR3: TGTGCCAGCAGCGGGGACAGAGCGAACACCGGGGAGCTGTTTTTT. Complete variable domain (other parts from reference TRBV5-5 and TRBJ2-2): DAGVTQSPTHLIKTRGQQVTLRCSPISGHKSVSWYQQVLGQGPQFIFQYYEKEERGRGNFPDRFSARQFPNYSSELNVNALLLGDSALYLCASSGDRANTGELFFGEGSRLTVL.

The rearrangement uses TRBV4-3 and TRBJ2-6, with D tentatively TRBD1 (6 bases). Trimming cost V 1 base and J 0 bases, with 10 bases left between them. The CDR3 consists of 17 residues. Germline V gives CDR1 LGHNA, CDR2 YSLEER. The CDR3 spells CASSQGLGASGANVLTF. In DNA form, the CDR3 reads TGCGCCAGCAGCCAAGGATTGGGGGCCTCTGGGGCCAACGTCCTGACTTTC.

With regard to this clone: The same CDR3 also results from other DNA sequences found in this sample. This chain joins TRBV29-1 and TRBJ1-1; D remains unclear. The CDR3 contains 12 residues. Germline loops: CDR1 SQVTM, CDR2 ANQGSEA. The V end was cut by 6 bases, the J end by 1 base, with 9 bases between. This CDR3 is CSVADGNTEAFF. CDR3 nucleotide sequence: TGCAGCGTCGCCGACGGGAACACTGAAGCTTTCTTT.

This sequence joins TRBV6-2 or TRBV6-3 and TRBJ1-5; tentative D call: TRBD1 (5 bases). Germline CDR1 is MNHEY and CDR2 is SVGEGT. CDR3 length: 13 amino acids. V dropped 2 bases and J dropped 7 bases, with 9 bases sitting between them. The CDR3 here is CASSYGGSQPQHF. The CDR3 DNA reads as TGTGCCAGCAGTTACGGGGGTTCGCAGCCCCAGCATTTT.

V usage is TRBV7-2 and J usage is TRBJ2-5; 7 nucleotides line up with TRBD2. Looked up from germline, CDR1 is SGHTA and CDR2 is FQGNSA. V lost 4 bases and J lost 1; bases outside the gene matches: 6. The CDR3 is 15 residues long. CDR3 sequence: CASSWKAGLQETQYF. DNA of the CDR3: TGTGCCAGCAGCTGGAAAGCGGGGCTCCAAGAGACCCAGTACTTC. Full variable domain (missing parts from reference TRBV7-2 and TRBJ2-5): GAGVSQSPSNKVTEKGKDVELRCDPISGHTALYWYRQSLGQGLEFLIYFQGNSAPDKSGLPSDRFSAERTGGSVSTLTIQRTQQEDSAVYLCASSWKAGLQETQYFGPGTRLLVL.

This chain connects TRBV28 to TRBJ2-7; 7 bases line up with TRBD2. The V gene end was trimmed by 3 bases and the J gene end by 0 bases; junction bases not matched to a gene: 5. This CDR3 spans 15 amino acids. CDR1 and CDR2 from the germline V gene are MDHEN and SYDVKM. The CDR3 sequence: CASSLGGSISYEQYF. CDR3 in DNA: TGTGCCAGCAGTTTGGGCGGGAGTATCTCCTACGAGCAGTACTTC.

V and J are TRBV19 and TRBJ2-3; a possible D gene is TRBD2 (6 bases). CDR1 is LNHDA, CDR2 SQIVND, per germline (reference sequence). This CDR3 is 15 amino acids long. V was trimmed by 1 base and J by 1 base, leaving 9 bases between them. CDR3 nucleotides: TGTGCCAGTAGTATAGCGGGAGCGGGCACAGATACGCAGTATTTT. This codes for CASSIAGAGTDTQYF.

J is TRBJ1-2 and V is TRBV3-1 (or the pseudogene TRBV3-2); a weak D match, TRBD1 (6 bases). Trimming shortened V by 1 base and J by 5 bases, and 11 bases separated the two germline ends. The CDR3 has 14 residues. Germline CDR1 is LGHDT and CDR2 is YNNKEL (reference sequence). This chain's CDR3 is CASSQGVTGYGYTF. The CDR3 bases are TGTGCCAGCAGCCAAGGTGTGACAGGATATGGCTACACCTTC.

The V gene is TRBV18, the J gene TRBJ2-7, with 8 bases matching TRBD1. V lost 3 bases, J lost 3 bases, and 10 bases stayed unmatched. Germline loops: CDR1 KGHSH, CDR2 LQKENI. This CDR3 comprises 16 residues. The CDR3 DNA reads TGTGCCAGCTCACCGAGCCGGGACAGGTCCTACTACGAGCAGTACTTC. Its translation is CASSPSRDRSYYEQYF. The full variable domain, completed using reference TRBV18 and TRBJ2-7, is NAGVMQNPRHLVRRRGQEARLRCSPMKGHSHVYWYRQLPEEGLKFMVYLQKENIIDESGMPKERFSAEFPKEGPSILRIQQVVRGDSAAYFCASSPSRDRSYYEQYFGPGTRLTVT.

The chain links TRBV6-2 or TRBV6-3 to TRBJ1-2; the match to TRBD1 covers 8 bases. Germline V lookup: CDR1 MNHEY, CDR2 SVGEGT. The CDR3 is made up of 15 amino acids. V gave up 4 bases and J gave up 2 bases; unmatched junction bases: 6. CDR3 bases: TGTGCCAGCAGTTCACCGGACAGGGCAAACTATGGCTACACCTTC. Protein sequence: CASSSPDRANYGYTF.

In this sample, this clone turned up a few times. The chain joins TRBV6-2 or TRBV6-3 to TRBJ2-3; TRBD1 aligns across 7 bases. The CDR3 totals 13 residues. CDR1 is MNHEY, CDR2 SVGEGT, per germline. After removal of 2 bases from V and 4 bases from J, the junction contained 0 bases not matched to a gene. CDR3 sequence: CASSYRGPDTQYF. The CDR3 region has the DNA TGTGCCAGCAGTTACAGGGGGCCAGATACGCAGTATTTT.

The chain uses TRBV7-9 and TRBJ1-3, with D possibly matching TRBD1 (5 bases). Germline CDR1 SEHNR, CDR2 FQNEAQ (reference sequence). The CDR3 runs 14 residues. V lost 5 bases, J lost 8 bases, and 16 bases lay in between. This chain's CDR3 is CASSTAIGGHTIYF. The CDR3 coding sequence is TGTGCCAGCAGCACAGCAATTGGGGGACACACCATATATTTT.

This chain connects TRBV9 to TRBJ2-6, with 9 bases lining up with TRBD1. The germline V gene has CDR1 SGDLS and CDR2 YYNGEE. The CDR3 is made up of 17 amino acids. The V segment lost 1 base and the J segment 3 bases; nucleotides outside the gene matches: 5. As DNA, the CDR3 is TGTGCCAGCAGCGTACCTCGGACAGGGGATGGGGCCAACGTCCTGACTTTC. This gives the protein CASSVPRTGDGANVLTF.

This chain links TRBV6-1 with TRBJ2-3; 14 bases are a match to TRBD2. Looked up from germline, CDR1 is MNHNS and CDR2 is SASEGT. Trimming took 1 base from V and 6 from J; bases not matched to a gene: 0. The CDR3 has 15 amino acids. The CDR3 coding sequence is TGTGCCAGCAGTGAAGGGACTAGCGGGGGGGATACGCAGTATTTT. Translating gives CASSEGTSGGDTQYF.